This record looks at one TCR beta chain sequence and its context. The CDR3 has 16 residues. V lost 0 bases and J lost 5; bases outside the gene matches: 8. The germline gives CDR1 SGDLS, CDR2 YYNGEE. This specimen comes from a study of blood T cell repertoires in COVID-19. While infection was still active, Seattle patients were enrolled and then followed longitudinally. The data were produced by immunoSEQ multiplex PCR, yet TCRdb's version contains in-frame clones alone and is incomplete. Among around 120,000 clones listed, around 89% were seen once. The sequence came from a woman in her fifties or sixties with COVID-19, enrolled during active disease. J is TRBJ2-5 and V is TRBV9; 9 positions agree with TRBD1. What was sequenced was peripheral blood. CDR3: CASSVGSTGGYETQYF. CDR3 bases: TGTGCCAGCAGCGTAGGGTCAACAGGGGGCTACGAGACCCAGTACTTC.